A selection of T cell receptor beta chains follows, all from one sample in a study of CD8 T cells in ankylosing spondylitis. In TCRdb, the 5' RACE reads were re-called with MiXCR into one record per CDR3 protein. The sample records some 700,000 distinct CDR3 sequences, around 19% being singletons. Sequences were obtained from blood, either unsorted or a sorted T cell fraction (not recorded which). The source is a male donor with ankylosing spondylitis. CDR3s include the opening cysteine and the closing phenylalanine or tryptophan. The D gene is left open where the match is weak. Size values are once, few and many counts, or a class for expanded clones, and some rows have none.

NA,many,TRBV12-3/TRBV12-4,TRBJ2-5,TGTGCCAGCAGTTTGGGATCGTACCAAGAGACCCAGTACTTC,CASSLGSYQETQYF
TRBD2,NA,TRBV7-6,TRBJ2-1,TGTGCCAGCAGCGCCGGGACTAACCACAATGAGCAGTTCTTC,CASSAGTNHNEQFF
NA,NA,TRBV5-1,TRBJ1-4,TGCGCCAGCAGCTACGCAGGTCCCCAATCCCTTCATTTTTTT,CASSYAGPQSLHFF
NA,many,TRBV7-2,TRBJ1-1,TGTGCCAGCAGCATAAAGGACACCTCGAACACTGAAGCTTTCTTT,CASSIKDTSNTEAFF
NA,many,TRBV7-2,TRBJ1-2,TGTGCCAGCAGCTACCGCCAGGGCGAACGGGGCTACACCTTC,CASSYRQGERGYTF
NA,many,TRBV29-1,TRBJ2-5,TGCAGCGGGGGGGCGTACCAAGAGACCCAGTACTTC,CSGGAYQETQYF
NA,few,TRBV25-1,TRBJ2-1,TGTGCCAGCAGTGAGGGGTGGGGGCCTCACCAGTTCTTC,CASSEGWGPHQFF
NA,NA,TRBV5-1,TRBJ2-3,TGCGCCAGCAGCTTGGACGCGGGGACCACAGATACGCAGTATTTT,CASSLDAGTTDTQYF
NA,NA,TRBV9,TRBJ2-1,TGTGCCAGCAGCGTAGAGGACCGGGCGAATGAGCAGTTCTTC,CASSVEDRANEQFF
TRBD2,NA,TRBV10-3,TRBJ2-1,TGTGCCATCAGTGAGTCGATCGGAAGCGGGAGGGCCAGGGGTAATGAGCAGTTCTTC,CAISESIGSGRARGNEQFF
NA,NA,TRBV4-2,TRBJ1-5,TGTGCCAGCAGCCAGGAAGGGGCTAGCAATCAGCCCCAGCATTTT,CASSQEGASNQPQHF
NA,few,TRBV3-1,TRBJ2-5,TGTGCCAGCAGCCGAGAGGAGTGGCTAGTTGGGAGTGAGACCCAGTACTTC,CASSREEWLVGSETQYF
NA,NA,TRBV7-8,TRBJ2-1,TGTGCCAGCAGCCAACGACAGGGGCGAGCGGGGCTGGAGGCTGAGCAGTTCTTC,CASSQRQGRAGLEAEQFF